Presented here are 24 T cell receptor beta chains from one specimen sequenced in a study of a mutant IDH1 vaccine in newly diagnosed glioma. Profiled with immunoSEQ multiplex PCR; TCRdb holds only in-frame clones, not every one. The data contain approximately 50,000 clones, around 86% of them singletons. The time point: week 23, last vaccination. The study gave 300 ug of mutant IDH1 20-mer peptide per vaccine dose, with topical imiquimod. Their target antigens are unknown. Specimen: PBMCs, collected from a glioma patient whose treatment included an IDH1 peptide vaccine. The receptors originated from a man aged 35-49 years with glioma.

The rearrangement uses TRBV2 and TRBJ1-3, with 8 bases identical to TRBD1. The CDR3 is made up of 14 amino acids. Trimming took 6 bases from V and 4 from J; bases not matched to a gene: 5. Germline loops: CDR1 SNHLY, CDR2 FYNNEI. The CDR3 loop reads CASSETGAGNTIYF. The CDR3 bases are TGTGCCAGCAGCGAGACAGGGGCAGGAAACACCATATATTTT.

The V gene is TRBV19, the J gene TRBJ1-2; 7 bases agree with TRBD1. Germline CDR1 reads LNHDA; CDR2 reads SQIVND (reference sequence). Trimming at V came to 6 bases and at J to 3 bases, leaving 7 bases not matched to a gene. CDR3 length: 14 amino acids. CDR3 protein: CASSHRGRDYGYTF. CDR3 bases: TGTGCCAGTAGCCACAGGGGAAGGGACTATGGCTACACCTTC.

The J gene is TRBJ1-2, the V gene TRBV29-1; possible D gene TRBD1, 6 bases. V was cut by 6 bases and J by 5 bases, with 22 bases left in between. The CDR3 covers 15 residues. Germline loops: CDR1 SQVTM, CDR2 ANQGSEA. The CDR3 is CSVRGDGGARYGYTF. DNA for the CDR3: TGCAGCGTGAGGGGGGACGGGGGAGCTAGGTATGGCTACACCTTC. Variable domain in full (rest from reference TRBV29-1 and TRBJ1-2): SAVISQKPSRDICQRGTSLTIQCQVDSQVTMMFWYRQQPGQSLTLIATANQGSEATYESGFVIDKFPISRPNLTFSTLTVSNMSPEDSSIYLCSVRGDGGARYGYTFGSGTRLTVV.

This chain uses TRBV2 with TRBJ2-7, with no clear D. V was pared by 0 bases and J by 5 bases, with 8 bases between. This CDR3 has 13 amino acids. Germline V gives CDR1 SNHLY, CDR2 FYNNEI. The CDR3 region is CASSEALGDEQYF. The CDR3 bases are TGTGCCAGCAGTGAAGCGCTTGGGGACGAGCAGTACTTC.

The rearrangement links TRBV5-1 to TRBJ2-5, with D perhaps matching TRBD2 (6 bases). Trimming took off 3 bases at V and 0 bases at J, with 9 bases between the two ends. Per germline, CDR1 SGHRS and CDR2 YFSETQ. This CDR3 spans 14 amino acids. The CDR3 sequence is CASSSLADQETQYF. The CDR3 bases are TGCGCCAGCAGCTCACTAGCAGACCAAGAGACCCAGTACTTC.

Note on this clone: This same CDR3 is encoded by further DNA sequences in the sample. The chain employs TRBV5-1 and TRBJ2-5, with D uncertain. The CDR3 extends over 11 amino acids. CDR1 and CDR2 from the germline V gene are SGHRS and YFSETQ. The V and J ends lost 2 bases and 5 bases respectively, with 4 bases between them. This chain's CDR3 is CASSFLETQYF. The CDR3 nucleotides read TGCGCCAGCAGCTTTCTGGAGACCCAGTACTTC.

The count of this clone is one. The CDR3, as DNA: TGTGCCAGCTCACTAAACACCGGGACTAGAGATACGCAGTATTTT. Translated, it gives CASSLNTGTRDTQYF. This chain joins TRBV18 and TRBJ2-3, with 8 positions matching TRBD2. Germline V gene data show CDR1 as KGHSH and CDR2 as LQKENI. The CDR3 has 15 residues. The junction had 8 bases not matched to a gene; V was cut back by 4 bases and J by 5 bases.

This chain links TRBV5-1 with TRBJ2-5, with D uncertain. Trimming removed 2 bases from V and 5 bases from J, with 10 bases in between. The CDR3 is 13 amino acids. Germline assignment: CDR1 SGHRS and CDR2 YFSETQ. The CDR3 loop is CASSFWGSETQYF. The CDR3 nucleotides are TGCGCCAGCAGCTTTTGGGGAAGCGAGACCCAGTACTTC.

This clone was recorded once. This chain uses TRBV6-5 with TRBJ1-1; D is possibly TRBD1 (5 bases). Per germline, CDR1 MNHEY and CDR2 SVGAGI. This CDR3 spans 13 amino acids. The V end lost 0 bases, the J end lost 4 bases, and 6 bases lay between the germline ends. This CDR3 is CASSYSQGTEAFF. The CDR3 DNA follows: TGTGCCAGCAGTTACTCGCAGGGCACTGAAGCTTTCTTT.

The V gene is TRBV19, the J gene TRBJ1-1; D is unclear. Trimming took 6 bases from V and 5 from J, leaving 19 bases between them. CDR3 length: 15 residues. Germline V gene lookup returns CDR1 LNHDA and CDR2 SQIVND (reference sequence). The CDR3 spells CASRVRGGEATEAFF. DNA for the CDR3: TGTGCCAGTAGGGTCCGGGGTGGCGAGGCTACTGAAGCTTTCTTT.

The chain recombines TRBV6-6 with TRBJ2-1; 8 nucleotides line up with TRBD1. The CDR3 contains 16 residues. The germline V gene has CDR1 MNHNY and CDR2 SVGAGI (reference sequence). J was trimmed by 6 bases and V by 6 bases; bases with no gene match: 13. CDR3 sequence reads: CASSSSGTGHFNEQFF. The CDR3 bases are TGTGCCAGCAGCAGCTCCGGGACAGGCCATTTCAATGAGCAGTTCTTC.

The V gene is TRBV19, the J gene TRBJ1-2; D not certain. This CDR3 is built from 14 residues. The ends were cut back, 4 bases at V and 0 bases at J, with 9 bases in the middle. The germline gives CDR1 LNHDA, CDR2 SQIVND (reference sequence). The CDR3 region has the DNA TGTGCCAGTAGTACCGGGAACGCTAACTATGGCTACACCTTC. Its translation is CASSTGNANYGYTF.

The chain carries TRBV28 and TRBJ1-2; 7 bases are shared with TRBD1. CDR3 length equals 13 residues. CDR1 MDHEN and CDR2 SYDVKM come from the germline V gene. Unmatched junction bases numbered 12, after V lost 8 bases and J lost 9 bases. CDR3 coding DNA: TGTGCCAGCCTCCTCTCAGGGGGGGGTAGCTACACCTTC. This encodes CASLLSGGGSYTF.

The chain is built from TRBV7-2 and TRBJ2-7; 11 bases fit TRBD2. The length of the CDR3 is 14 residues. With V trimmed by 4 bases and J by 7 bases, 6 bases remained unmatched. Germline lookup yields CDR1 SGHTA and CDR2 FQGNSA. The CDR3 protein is CASSYSGRAWEQYF. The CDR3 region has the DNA TGTGCCAGCAGCTATAGCGGGAGGGCCTGGGAGCAGTACTTC.

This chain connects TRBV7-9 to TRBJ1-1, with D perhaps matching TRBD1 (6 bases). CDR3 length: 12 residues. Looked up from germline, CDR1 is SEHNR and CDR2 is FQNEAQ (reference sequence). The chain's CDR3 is CGGAVLRTEAFF. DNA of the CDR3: TGTGGGGGGGCGGTCTTGAGGACTGAAGCTTTCTTT.

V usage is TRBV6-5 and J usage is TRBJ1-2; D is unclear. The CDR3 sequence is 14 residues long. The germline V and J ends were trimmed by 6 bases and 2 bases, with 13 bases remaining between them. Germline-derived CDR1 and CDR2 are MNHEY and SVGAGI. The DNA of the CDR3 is TGTGCCAGCAGATGGATAACGGGGAACTATGGCTACACCTTC. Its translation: CASRWITGNYGYTF.

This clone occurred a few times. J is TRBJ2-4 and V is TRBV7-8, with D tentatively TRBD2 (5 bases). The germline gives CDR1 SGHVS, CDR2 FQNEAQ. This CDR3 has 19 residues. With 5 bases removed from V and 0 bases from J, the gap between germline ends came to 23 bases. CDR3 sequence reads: CASSTPGRKEGLAKNIQYF. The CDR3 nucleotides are TGTGCCAGCAGCACTCCAGGCCGGAAAGAGGGTCTAGCCAAAAACATTCAGTACTTC. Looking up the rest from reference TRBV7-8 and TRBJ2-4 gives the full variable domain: GAGVSQSPRYKVAKRGQDVALRCDPISGHVSLFWYQQALGQGPEFLTYFQNEAQLDKSGLPSDRFFAERPEGSVSTLKIQRTQQEDSAVYLCASSTPGRKEGLAKNIQYFGAGTRLSVL.

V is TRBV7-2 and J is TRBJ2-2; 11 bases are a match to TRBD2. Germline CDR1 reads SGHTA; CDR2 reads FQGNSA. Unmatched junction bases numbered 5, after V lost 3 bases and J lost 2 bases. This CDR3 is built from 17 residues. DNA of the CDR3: TGTGCCAGCAGCTTCACCGGACTAGCGGGTAACACCGGGGAGCTGTTTTTT. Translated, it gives CASSFTGLAGNTGELFF.

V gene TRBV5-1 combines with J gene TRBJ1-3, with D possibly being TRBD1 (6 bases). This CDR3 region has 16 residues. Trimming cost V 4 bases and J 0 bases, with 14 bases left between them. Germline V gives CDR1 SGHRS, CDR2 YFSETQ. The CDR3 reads CASSPDSPNSGNTIYF. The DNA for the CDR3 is TGCGCCAGCAGCCCGGACAGCCCGAACTCTGGAAACACCATATATTTT. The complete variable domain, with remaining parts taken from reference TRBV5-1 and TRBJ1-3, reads KAGVTQTPRYLIKTRGQQVTLSCSPISGHRSVSWYQQTPGQGLQFLFEYFSETQRNKGNFPGRFSGRQFSNSRSEMNVSTLELGDSALYLCASSPDSPNSGNTIYFGEGSWLTVV.

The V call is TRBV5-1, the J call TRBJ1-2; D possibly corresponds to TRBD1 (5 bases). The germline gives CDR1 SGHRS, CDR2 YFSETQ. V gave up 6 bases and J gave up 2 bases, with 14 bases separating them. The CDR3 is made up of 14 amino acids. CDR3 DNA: TGCGCCAGCACCCCATCCGGGGCGAACTATGGCTACACCTTC. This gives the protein CASTPSGANYGYTF.

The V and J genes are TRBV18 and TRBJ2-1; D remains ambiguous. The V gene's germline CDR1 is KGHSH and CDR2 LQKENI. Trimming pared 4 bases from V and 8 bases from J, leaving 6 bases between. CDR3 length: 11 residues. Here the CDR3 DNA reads TGTGCCAGCTCACACCCAGATGAGCAGTTCTTC. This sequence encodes CASSHPDEQFF.

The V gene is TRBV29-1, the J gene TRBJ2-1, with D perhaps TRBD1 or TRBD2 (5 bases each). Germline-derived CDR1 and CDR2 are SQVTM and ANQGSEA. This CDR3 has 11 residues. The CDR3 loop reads CSGGSYNEQFF. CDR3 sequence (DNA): TGCAGTGGGGGTTCCTACAATGAGCAGTTCTTC.

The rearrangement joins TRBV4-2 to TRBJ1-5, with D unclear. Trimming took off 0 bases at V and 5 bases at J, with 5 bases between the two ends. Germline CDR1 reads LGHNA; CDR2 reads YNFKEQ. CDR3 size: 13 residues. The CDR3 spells CASSQEMDQPQHF. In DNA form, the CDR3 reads TGTGCCAGCAGCCAAGAGATGGATCAGCCCCAGCATTTT.

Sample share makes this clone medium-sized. The DNA of the CDR3 is TGTGCCAGCAAATCGGCAGGGAGCCCCAATCAGCCCCAGCATTTT. Protein: CASKSAGSPNQPQHF. The V call is TRBV27, the J call TRBJ1-5, with D maybe TRBD1 (5 bases). The CDR3 runs to 15 residues. CDR1 and CDR2 from the germline V gene are MNHEY and SMNVEV (reference sequence). Trimming removed 7 bases at V and 3 bases at J, with 16 bases between.